A single sample is the source of the 23 T cell receptor beta chains below, sequenced in a study of T cell responses to AZD1222 COVID-19 vaccine. Clones were read by immunoSEQ multiplex PCR, and TCRdb kept only the in-frame ones, dropping some. Among 120,000 to 150,000 clones listed, 90% to 95% were seen once. Specimen: peripheral blood, collected on day 0 of MenACWY control vaccination. These TCRs come from an adult in good health.

The rearrangement links TRBV3-1 (or the pseudogene TRBV3-2) to TRBJ2-6; 8 nucleotides line up with TRBD2. After removal of 0 bases from V and 1 base from J, the junction contained 8 bases not matched to a gene. In germline, CDR1 is LGHDT, CDR2 YNNKEL (reference sequence). CDR3 length equals 19 residues. The chain's CDR3 is CASSQDPLAEMSGANVLTF. CDR3 sequence (DNA): TGTGCCAGCAGCCAAGATCCACTAGCGGAAATGTCTGGGGCCAACGTCCTGACTTTC.

The chain combines TRBV4-2 with TRBJ2-7; 13 bases are shared with TRBD2. Germline loops: CDR1 LGHNA, CDR2 YNFKEQ. Trimming at V came to 3 bases and at J to 8 bases, leaving 10 bases not matched to a gene. CDR3 length: 16 residues. CDR3 nucleotides: TGTGCCAGCAGCCACGGACTAGCGGGAGTTTTGGTGCAGCAGTACTTC. Translation: CASSHGLAGVLVQQYF.

The gene calls are TRBV15 and TRBJ2-1; D is uncertain. This CDR3 comprises 12 residues. The V gene's germline CDR1 is LNHNV and CDR2 YYDKDF (reference sequence). V was trimmed by 6 bases and J by 9 bases, leaving 12 bases between them. The CDR3 sequence: CATSLRASEQFF. The CDR3 nucleotides read TGTGCCACCAGTTTACGGGCAAGTGAGCAGTTCTTC.

The V gene is TRBV19, the J gene TRBJ2-7, with 9 bases that match TRBD1. The V segment lost 0 bases and the J segment 5 bases; nucleotides outside the gene matches: 2. The CDR3 runs to 14 residues. Germline CDR1 and CDR2: LNHDA and SQIVND (reference sequence). The CDR3 region is CASSIDWTGDEQYF. DNA of the CDR3: TGTGCCAGTAGTATAGACTGGACAGGGGACGAGCAGTACTTC. The whole variable domain, filled in from reference TRBV19 and TRBJ2-7, reads DGGITQSPKYLFRKEGQNVTLSCEQNLNHDAMYWYRQDPGQGLRLIYYSQIVNDFQKGDIAEGYSVSREKKESFPLTVTSAQKNPTAFYLCASSIDWTGDEQYFGPGTRLTVT.

This chain connects TRBV2 to TRBJ1-6; no clear D gene. This CDR3 is 16 amino acids long. V lost 8 bases and J lost 4, with 18 bases in between. Germline loops: CDR1 SNHLY, CDR2 FYNNEI. The CDR3 reads CASRYREISYNSPLHF. CDR3 coding DNA: TGTGCCAGCCGCTACCGGGAGATCTCTTATAATTCACCCCTCCACTTT.

The CDR3 here is CAWSGSPGFSGNTIYF. The CDR3 DNA sequence: TGTGCCTGGAGTGGGAGCCCGGGGTTCTCTGGAAACACCATATATTTT. The chain employs TRBV30 and TRBJ1-3; D call uncertain. CDR1 is GTSNPN, CDR2 SVGIG, per germline (reference sequence). This CDR3 has 16 amino acids. Trimming shortened V by 1 base and J by 0 bases, and 13 bases separated the two germline ends.

The chain joins TRBV27 to TRBJ1-5; unclear D gene. CDR3 length: 19 amino acids. The germline gives CDR1 MNHEY, CDR2 SMNVEV (reference sequence). V lost 4 bases and J 0 bases, leaving 22 bases between the germline ends. For the CDR3, the DNA is TGTGCCAGCAGTTCCCTCGGGATTGGCCAAAAGACTAGCAATCAGCCCCAGCATTTT. Amino acid sequence: CASSSLGIGQKTSNQPQHF.

This clone was detected only once. The chain has TRBV29-1 and TRBJ2-1, with D possibly matching TRBD2 (6 bases). V lost 7 bases, J lost 4 bases, and 11 bases lay in between. The CDR3 length is 12 residues. Germline-derived CDR1 and CDR2 are SQVTM and ANQGSEA. CDR3 sequence (DNA): TGCAGCGGTCAGGGAGGTTACAATGAGCAGTTCTTC. Encoded protein: CSGQGGYNEQFF.

This clone appeared once. The chain employs TRBV5-1 and TRBJ2-5; TRBD2 aligns across 7 bases. The CDR3 runs to 16 residues. V dropped 4 bases and J dropped 2; count of bases not matched to a gene: 11. Germline V lookup: CDR1 SGHRS, CDR2 YFSETQ. CDR3 residues: CASSPGGALMQETQYF. CDR3 nucleotide sequence: TGCGCCAGCAGCCCGGGGGGTGCCCTCATGCAAGAGACCCAGTACTTC.

The rearrangement links TRBV14 to TRBJ2-5; D is unresolved. Per the germline V gene, CDR1 is SGHDN and CDR2 is FVKESK. Trimming took 5 bases from V and 8 from J, leaving 9 bases between them. This CDR3 is built from 11 residues. The CDR3 DNA follows: TGTGCCAGCAGCGACCTAAGAACCCAGTACTTC. Its protein is CASSDLRTQYF.

This chain connects TRBV7-3 to TRBJ2-3, with 10 bases aligning to TRBD1. The germline gives CDR1 SGHTA, CDR2 FQGTGA. This CDR3 has 16 amino acids. Losses at the gene ends were 6 bases for V and 4 bases for J; bases not matched to a gene: 10. The CDR3 coding sequence is TGTGCCAGCAGACGGTGGACAGGGGGAGGATCAGATACGCAGTATTTT. Translating gives CASRRWTGGGSDTQYF.

This clone was counted once. This chain connects TRBV5-1 to TRBJ1-1; 9 bases agree with TRBD1. Germline V gene lookup returns CDR1 SGHRS and CDR2 YFSETQ. CDR3 length: 15 amino acids. J lost 5 bases, V lost 4 bases, and 9 bases had no gene match. This chain's CDR3 is CASSPNRGRRTEAFF. The CDR3 coding sequence is TGCGCCAGCAGCCCGAACAGGGGGCGCCGGACTGAAGCTTTCTTT.

This chain links TRBV19 with TRBJ2-7, with 10 positions matching TRBD1. CDR1 is LNHDA, CDR2 SQIVND, per germline (reference sequence). Trimming at V came to 6 bases and at J to 4 bases, leaving 3 bases not matched to a gene. The CDR3 is 13 amino acids. The CDR3 is CASRDRGRYEQYF. CDR3 DNA sequence: TGTGCCAGTAGAGACAGGGGGCGTTACGAGCAGTACTTC.

This clone is a singleton in its sample. J is TRBJ1-2 and V is TRBV7-9; 10 bases match TRBD1. The CDR3 runs 15 residues. Germline CDR1 reads SEHNR; CDR2 reads FQNEAQ (reference sequence). After removal of 3 bases from V and 7 bases from J, the junction contained 8 bases not matched to a gene. The CDR3 sequence: CASSFGTGVSAGYTF. CDR3 in DNA: TGTGCCAGCAGCTTCGGGACAGGGGTTTCTGCTGGCTACACCTTC.

The rearrangement links TRBV27 to TRBJ1-5, with D hard to call. The germline V gene has CDR1 MNHEY and CDR2 SMNVEV (reference sequence). The V end lost 8 bases, the J end lost 3 bases, and 14 bases lay between the germline ends. The length of the CDR3 is 14 residues. The CDR3 region has the DNA TGTGCCAGCGCCTCCCGGGAGCCCAATCAGCCCCAGCATTTT. Encoded protein: CASASREPNQPQHF.

The CDR3 sequence is CASSATGEQFF. CDR3 DNA sequence: TGTGCCAGCAGCGCCACGGGTGAGCAGTTCTTC. The chain joins TRBV5-8 to TRBJ2-1; no definite D call. Germline CDR1 SGHTS, CDR2 YDEGEE. The CDR3 totals 11 residues. V was shortened by 4 bases and J by 9 bases, with 8 bases between the two germline ends.

This chain joins TRBV18 and TRBJ1-1, with D perhaps TRBD1 (5 bases). Trimming took off 5 bases at V and 1 base at J, with 11 bases between the two ends. The CDR3 sequence is 14 residues long. Germline loops: CDR1 KGHSH, CDR2 LQKENI. In nucleotides, the CDR3 is TGTGCCAGCTCAATACAGGATAGGAACACTGAAGCTTTCTTT. Translation: CASSIQDRNTEAFF.

The gene calls are TRBV2 and TRBJ1-5; 10 bases are a match to TRBD1. The J segment lost 2 bases and the V segment lost 4 bases, leaving 2 bases of the junction unmatched. The germline CDR1 and CDR2 sequences are SNHLY and FYNNEI. The CDR3 length is 15 residues. The CDR3 coding sequence is TGTGCCAGCAGTGGGGACAGGGGAGGCAATCAGCCCCAGCATTTT. Its protein is CASSGDRGGNQPQHF. The full variable domain, its missing parts supplied by reference TRBV2 and TRBJ1-5, is EPEVTQTPSHQVTQMGQEVILRCVPISNHLYFYWYRQILGQKVEFLVSFYNNEISEKSEIFDDQFSVERPDGSNFTLKIRSTKLEDSAMYFCASSGDRGGNQPQHFGDGTRLSIL.

This chain joins TRBV29-1 and TRBJ1-4; D gene ambiguous. V shed 4 bases and J shed 2 bases, with 20 bases lying between them. Germline CDR1 SQVTM, CDR2 ANQGSEA. The CDR3 runs 17 residues. This chain's CDR3 is CSVGLPTPGWTNEKLFF. The CDR3 coding sequence is TGCAGCGTTGGGCTCCCGACCCCAGGTTGGACTAATGAAAAACTGTTTTTT. The full variable domain, its missing parts supplied by reference TRBV29-1 and TRBJ1-4, is SAVISQKPSRDICQRGTSLTIQCQVDSQVTMMFWYRQQPGQSLTLIATANQGSEATYESGFVIDKFPISRPNLTFSTLTVSNMSPEDSSIYLCSVGLPTPGWTNEKLFFGSGTQLSVL.

V gene TRBV30 combines with J gene TRBJ1-1; D call uncertain. V was cut by 6 bases and J by 9 bases, with 11 bases left in between. The V gene's germline CDR1 is GTSNPN and CDR2 SVGIG (reference sequence). This CDR3 has 10 residues. This chain's CDR3 is CACPDLQAFF. The CDR3, as DNA: TGTGCCTGTCCGGATTTACAAGCTTTCTTT.

The genes are TRBV2 and TRBJ1-3, with 10 nucleotides matching TRBD1. Germline CDR1 reads SNHLY; CDR2 reads FYNNEI. The CDR3 is 16 residues long. V shed 1 base, J shed 0 bases, and the junction held 0 bases outside the gene matches. CDR3 coding DNA: TGTGCCAGCAGTGAAGGGACAGGGGGCTCTGGAAACACCATATATTTT. As protein: CASSEGTGGSGNTIYF.

The chain employs TRBV3-1 (or the pseudogene TRBV3-2) and TRBJ2-7, with 14 bases identical to TRBD2. With 1 base clipped from V and 7 bases from J, the junction kept 3 bases outside the gene matches. CDR1 and CDR2 (germline): LGHDT, YNNKEL (reference sequence). The length of the CDR3 is 15 residues. As DNA, the CDR3 is TGTGCCAGCAGCCAAGGACTAGCGGGAGGGAGGGAGCAGTACTTC. Its protein product is CASSQGLAGGREQYF.

This clone was seen once. The V and J genes are TRBV5-6 and TRBJ2-7; tentative D call: TRBD1 (6 bases). This CDR3 contains 17 residues. Germline CDR1 and CDR2: SGHDT and YYEEEE. V was clipped by 4 bases and J by 4 bases, with 24 bases between them. CDR3 amino acids: CASSPTQTGLVSYEQYF. The CDR3 region has the DNA TGTGCCAGCAGCCCCACCCAGACAGGTCTGGTTTCGTACGAGCAGTACTTC.